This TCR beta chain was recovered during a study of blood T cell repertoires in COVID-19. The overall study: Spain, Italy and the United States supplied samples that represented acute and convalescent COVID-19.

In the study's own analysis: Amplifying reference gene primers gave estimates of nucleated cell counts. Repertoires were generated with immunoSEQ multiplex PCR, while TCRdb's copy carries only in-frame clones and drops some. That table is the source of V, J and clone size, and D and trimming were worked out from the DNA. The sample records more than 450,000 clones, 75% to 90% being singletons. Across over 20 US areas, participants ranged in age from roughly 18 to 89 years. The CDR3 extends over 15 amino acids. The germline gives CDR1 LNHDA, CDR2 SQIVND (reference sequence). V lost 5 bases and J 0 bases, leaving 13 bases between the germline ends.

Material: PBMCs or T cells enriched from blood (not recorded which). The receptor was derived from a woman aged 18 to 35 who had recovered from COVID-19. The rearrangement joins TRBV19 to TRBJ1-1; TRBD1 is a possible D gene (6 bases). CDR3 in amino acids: CASSAYGQMNTEAFF. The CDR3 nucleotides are TGTGCCAGTAGTGCCTACGGACAGATGAACACTGAAGCTTTCTTT.